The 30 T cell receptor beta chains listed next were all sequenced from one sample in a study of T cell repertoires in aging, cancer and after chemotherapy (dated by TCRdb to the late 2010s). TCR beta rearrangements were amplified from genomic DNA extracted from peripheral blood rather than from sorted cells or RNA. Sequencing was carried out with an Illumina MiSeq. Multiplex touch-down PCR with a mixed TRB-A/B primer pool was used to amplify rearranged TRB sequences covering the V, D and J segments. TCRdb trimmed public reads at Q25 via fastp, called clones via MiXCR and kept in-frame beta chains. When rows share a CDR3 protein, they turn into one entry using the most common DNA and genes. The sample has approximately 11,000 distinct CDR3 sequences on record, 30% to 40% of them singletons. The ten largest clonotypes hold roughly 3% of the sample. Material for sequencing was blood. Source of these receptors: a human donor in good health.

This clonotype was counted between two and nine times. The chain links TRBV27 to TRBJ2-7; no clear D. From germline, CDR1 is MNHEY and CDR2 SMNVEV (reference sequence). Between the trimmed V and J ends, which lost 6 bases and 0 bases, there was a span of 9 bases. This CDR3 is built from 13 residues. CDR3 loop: CASSTGFSYEQYF. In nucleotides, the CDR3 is TGTGCCAGCAGCACCGGGTTCTCCTACGAGCAGTACTTC.

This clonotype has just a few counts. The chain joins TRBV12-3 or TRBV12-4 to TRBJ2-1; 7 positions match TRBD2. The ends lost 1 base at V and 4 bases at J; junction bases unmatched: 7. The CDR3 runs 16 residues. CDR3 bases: TGTGCCAGCAGTTTAGGTAGGCTAGCGGCTTACAATGAGCAGTTCTTC. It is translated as CASSLGRLAAYNEQFF.

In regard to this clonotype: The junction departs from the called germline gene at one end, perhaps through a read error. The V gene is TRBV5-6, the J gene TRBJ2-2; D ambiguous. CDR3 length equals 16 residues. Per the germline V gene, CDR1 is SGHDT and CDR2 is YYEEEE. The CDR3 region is CAGSLENYANTGELFF. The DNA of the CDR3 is TGTGCCGGCAGCTTGGAAAATTACGCGAACACCGGGGAGCTGTTTTTT. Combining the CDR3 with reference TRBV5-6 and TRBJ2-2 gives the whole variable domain DAGVTQSPTHLIKTRGQQVTLRCSPKSGHDTVSWYQQALGQGPQFIFQYYEEEERQRGNFPDRFSGHQFPNYSSELNVNALLLGDSALYLCAGSLENYANTGELFFGEGSRLTVL.

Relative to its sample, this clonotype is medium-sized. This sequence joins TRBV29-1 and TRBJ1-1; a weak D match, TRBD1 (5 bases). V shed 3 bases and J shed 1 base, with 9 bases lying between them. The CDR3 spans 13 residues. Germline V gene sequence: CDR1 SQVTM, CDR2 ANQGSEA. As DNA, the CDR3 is TGCAGCGTTGATGTACAGGCGAACACTGAAGCTTTCTTT. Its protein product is CSVDVQANTEAFF.

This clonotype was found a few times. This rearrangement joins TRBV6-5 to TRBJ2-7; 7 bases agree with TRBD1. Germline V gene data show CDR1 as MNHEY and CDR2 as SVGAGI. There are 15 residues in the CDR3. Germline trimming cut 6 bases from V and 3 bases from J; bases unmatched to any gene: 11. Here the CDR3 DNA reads TGTGCCAGCAGCTCGACCGGGACAGCCCACTACGAGCAGTACTTC. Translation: CASSSTGTAHYEQYF.

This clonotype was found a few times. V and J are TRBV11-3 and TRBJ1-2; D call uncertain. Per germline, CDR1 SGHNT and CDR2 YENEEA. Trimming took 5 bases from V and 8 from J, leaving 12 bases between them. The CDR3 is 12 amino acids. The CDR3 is CASSPTTGGYTF. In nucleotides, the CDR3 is TGTGCCAGCAGCCCAACCACGGGGGGCTACACCTTC.

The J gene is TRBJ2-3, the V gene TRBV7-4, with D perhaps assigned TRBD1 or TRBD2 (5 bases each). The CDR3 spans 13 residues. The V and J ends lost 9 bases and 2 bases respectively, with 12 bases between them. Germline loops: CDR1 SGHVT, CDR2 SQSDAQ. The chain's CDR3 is CASMGRLTDTQYF. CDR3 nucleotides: TGTGCCAGTATGGGACGGCTCACAGATACGCAGTATTTT.

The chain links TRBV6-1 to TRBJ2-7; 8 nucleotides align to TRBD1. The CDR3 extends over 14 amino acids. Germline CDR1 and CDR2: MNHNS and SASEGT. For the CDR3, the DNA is TGTACCATCAGCCCGGGACAGGAGTCCTACGAGCAGTACTTC. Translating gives CTISPGQESYEQYF.

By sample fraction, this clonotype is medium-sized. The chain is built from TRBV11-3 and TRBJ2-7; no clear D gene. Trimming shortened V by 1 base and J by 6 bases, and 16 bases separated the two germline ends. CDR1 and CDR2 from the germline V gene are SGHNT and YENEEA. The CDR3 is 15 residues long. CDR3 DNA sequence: TGTGCCAGCAGCTTAGTTGCCCACCGAGACGCCGAGCAGTACTTC. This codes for CASSLVAHRDAEQYF. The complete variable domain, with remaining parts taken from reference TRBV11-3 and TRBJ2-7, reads EAGVVQSPRYKIIEKKQPVAFWCNPISGHNTLYWYLQNLGQGPELLIRYENEEAVDDSQLPKDRFSAERLKGVDSTLKIQPAELGDSAVYLCASSLVAHRDAEQYFGPGTRLTVT.

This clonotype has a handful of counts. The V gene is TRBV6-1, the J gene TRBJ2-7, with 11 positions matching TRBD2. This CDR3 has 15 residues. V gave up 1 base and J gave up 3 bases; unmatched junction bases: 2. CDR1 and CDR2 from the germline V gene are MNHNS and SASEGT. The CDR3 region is CASSEVTSGSYEQYF. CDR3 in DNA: TGTGCCAGCAGTGAAGTTACTAGCGGGAGCTACGAGCAGTACTTC.

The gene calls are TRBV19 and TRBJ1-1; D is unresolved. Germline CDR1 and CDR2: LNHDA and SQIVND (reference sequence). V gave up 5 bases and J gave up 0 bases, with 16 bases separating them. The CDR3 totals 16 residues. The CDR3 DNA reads TGTGCCAGTAGTCTTTACACCGGACGCATGAACACTGAAGCTTTCTTT. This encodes CASSLYTGRMNTEAFF.

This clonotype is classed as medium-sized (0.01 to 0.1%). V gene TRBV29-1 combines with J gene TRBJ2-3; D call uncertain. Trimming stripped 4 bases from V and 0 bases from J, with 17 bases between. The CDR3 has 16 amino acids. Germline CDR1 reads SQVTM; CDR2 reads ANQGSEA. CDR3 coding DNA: TGCAGCGTTGCCTCTGACTTTTACCTTAGCACAGATACGCAGTATTTT. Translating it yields CSVASDFYLSTDTQYF.

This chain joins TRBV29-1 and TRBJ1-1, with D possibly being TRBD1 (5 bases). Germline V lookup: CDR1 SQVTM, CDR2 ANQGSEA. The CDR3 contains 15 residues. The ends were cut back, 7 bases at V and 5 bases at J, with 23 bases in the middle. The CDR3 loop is CSGRGSGRGVTEAFF. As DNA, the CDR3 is TGCAGCGGCAGAGGATCTGGGAGGGGTGTTACTGAAGCTTTCTTT.

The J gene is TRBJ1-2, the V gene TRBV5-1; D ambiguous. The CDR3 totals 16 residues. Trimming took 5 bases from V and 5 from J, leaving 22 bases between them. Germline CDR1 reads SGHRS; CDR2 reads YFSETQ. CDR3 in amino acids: CASSSNSGLVGYGYTF. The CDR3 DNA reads TGCGCCAGCAGTTCCAACTCAGGATTAGTGGGATATGGCTACACCTTC.

CDR3 amino acids: CASSFGTGTYEQYF. As DNA, the CDR3 is TGTGCCAGCAGCTTCGGGACAGGGACCTACGAGCAGTACTTC. The chain recombines TRBV7-6 with TRBJ2-7; TRBD1 agrees at 9 bases. This CDR3 comprises 14 residues. Germline V lookup: CDR1 SGHVS, CDR2 FNYEAQ. V dropped 3 bases and J dropped 2; count of bases not matched to a gene: 2. The full variable domain, with the rest looked up from reference TRBV7-6 and TRBJ2-7, is GAGVSQSPRYKVTKRGQDVALRCDPISGHVSLYWYRQALGQGPEFLTYFNYEAQQDKSGLPNDRFSAERPEGSISTLTIQRTEQRDSAMYRCASSFGTGTYEQYFGPGTRLTVT.

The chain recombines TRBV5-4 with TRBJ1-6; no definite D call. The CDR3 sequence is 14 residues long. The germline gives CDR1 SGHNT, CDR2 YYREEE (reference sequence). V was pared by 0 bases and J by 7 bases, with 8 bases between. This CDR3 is CASSLELYNSPLHF. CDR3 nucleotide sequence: TGTGCCAGCAGCTTGGAACTCTACAATTCACCCCTCCACTTT.

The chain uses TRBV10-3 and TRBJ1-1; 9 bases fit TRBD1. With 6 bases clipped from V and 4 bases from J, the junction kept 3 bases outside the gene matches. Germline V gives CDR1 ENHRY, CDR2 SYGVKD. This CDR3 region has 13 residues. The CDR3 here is CAISGTGTTEAFF. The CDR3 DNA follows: TGTGCCATCAGCGGGACAGGGACCACTGAAGCTTTCTTT.

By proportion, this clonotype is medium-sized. The DNA of the CDR3 is TGCAGCGAAAAACCTAGCGGGAGGCACAATGAGCAGTTCTTC. This codes for CSEKPSGRHNEQFF. The rearrangement links TRBV29-1 to TRBJ2-1; 11 bases line up with TRBD2. The germline CDR1 and CDR2 sequences are SQVTM and ANQGSEA. Trimming at V came to 7 bases and at J to 5 bases, leaving 7 bases not matched to a gene. The CDR3 extends over 14 amino acids.

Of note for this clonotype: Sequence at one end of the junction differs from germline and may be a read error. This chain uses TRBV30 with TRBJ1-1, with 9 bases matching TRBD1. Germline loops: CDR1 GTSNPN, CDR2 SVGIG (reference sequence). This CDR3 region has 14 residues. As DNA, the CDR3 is TGTGCGGCGGACAGGGGACTAATGAACACTAAAGCTTTCTTT. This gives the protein CAADRGLMNTKAFF.

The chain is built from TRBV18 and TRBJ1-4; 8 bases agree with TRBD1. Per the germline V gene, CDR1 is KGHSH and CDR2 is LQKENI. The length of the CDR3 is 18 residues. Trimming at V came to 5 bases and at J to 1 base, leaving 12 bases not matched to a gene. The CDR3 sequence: CASSANQGADLTNEKLFF. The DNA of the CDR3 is TGTGCCAGCTCAGCTAACCAGGGGGCAGACCTAACTAATGAAAAACTGTTTTTT. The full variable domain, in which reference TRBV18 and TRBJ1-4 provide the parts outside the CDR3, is NAGVMQNPRHLVRRRGQEARLRCSPMKGHSHVYWYRQLPEEGLKFMVYLQKENIIDESGMPKERFSAEFPKEGPSILRIQQVVRGDSAAYFCASSANQGADLTNEKLFFGSGTQLSVL.

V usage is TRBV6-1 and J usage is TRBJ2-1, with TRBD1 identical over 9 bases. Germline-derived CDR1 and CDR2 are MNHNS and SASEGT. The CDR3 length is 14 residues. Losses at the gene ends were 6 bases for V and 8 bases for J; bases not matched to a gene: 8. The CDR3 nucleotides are TGTGCCAGCAGCCTCCGGGACAGGGTTGATGAGCAGTTCTTC. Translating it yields CASSLRDRVDEQFF.

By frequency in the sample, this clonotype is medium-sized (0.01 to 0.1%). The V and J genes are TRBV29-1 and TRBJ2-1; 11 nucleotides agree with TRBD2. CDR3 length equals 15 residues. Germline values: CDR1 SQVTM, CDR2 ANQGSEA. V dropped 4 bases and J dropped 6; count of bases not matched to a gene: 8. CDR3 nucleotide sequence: TGCAGCGTTGTGATTAGCGGGGGGGCCACCAATGAGCAGTTCTTC. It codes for CSVVISGGATNEQFF.

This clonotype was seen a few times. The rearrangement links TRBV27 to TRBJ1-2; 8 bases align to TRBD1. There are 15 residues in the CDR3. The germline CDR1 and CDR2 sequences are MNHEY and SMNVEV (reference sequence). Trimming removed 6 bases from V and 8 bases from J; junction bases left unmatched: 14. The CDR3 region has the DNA TGTGCCAGCAGCCTGGGCACCGGGACAGGTTCCGGCTACACCTTC. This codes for CASSLGTGTGSGYTF.

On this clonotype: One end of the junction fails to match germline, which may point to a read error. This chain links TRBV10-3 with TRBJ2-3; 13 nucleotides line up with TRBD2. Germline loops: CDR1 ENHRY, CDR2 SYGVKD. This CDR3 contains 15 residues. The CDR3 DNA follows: TGCGCCAGCAGTGCGACTAGCGGGAGGATAGATACGCAGTATTTT. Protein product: CASSATSGRIDTQYF.

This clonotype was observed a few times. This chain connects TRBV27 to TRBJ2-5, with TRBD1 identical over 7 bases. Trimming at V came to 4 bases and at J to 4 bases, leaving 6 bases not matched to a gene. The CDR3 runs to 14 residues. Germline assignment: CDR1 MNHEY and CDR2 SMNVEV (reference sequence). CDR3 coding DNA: TGTGCCAGCAGTTCAAACAGGGGTGGAGAGACCCAGTACTTC. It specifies CASSSNRGGETQYF.

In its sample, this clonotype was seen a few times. CDR3: CASSENQGRETQYF. CDR3 nucleotides: TGTGCCAGCAGTGAAAACCAGGGAAGAGAGACCCAGTACTTC. V gene TRBV6-1 combines with J gene TRBJ2-5; maybe TRBD1 (5 bases). Trimming took 2 bases from V and 4 from J, leaving 11 bases between them. Germline CDR1 is MNHNS and CDR2 is SASEGT. The CDR3 is 14 amino acids.

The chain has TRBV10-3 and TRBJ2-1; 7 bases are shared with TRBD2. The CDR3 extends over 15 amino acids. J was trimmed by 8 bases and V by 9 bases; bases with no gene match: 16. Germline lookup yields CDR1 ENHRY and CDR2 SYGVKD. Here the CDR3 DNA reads TGTGCCATAAGGGACCGAGTCAAGGGAGGGGATGAGCAGTTCTTC. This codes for CAIRDRVKGGDEQFF.

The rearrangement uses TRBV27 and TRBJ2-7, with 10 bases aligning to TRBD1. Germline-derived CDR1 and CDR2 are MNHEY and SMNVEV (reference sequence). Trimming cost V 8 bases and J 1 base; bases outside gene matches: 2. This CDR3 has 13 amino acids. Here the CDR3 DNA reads TGTGCCAGCTGGGACAGGGGATCCTACGAGCAGTACTTC. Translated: CASWDRGSYEQYF.

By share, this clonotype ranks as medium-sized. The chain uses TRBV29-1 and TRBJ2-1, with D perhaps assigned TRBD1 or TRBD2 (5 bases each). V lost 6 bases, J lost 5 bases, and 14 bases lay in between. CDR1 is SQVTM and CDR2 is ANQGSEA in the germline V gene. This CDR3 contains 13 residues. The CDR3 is CSVGWGSNNEQFF. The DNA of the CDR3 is TGCAGCGTCGGGTGGGGGTCAAACAATGAGCAGTTCTTC.

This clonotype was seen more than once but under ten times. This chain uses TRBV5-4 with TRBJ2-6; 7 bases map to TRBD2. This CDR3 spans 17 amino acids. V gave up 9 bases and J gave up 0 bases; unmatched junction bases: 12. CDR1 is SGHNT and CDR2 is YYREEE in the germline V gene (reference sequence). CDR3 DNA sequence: TGTGCCACCGGGTATAGCGGGTCAGACTCTGGGGCCAACGTCCTGACTTTC. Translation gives CATGYSGSDSGANVLTF.